This TCR beta chain was sequenced for a study of cytomegalovirus exposure and HLA in healthy donors. Study in general: Some 85 million unique TCRs, all from HLA-typed donors, were included in an early release of the data.

PCR primers comprised 60 Vbeta and 13 Jbeta primers. Per the study methods: In a later analysis, the count reached tens of millions of unique TCR beta chains, with approximately 11 million shared. Profiled with immunoSEQ multiplex PCR; TCRdb holds only in-frame clones, not every one. V and J calls plus clone size are reproduced from that table; the DNA served to infer D and trimming. The sample includes more than 110,000 clones, about 78% of them seen just once. In the case of this clone: What it binds is unknown.

Findings of the study overall: Reports indicated that the classifier achieved high specificity and sensitivity in diagnosing cytomegalovirus status.

Germline CDR1 is SGHVS and CDR2 is FNYEAQ. There are 18 residues in the CDR3. Trimming shortened V by 5 bases and J by 2 bases, and 24 bases separated the two germline ends. This sequence originates from a young man in good health and CMV-seronegative. The source material was PBMCs. V is TRBV7-6 and J is TRBJ1-1, with D possibly being TRBD1 (5 bases). The CDR3 bases are TGTGCCAGCAGCCCGCGGGCGGGGGTCTCCTGGAGTAACACTGAAGCTTTCTTT. This sequence encodes CASSPRAGVSWSNTEAFF.